These 3 T cell receptor beta chains were all obtained from the same sample, sequenced in a study of CD8+ T cells in alopecia areata. Extraction and reverse transcription of RNA yielded cDNA as the sequencing template. Some clones are missing from TCRdb's copy, which holds only in-frame ones; the method was immunoSEQ multiplex PCR. The data hold roughly 190,000 clones, with roughly three fifths observed a single time. Noted treatment: oral pan-JAK inhibitor, 5-10 mg twice daily. This sample comprised CD4+ T cells sorted from blood, obtained at week 4, from a patient treated with tofacitinib. These receptors were taken from a human donor with alopecia areata.

This clone was observed a few times. The rearrangement uses TRBV29-1 and TRBJ2-5; no reliable D call. The CDR3 loop spans 13 amino acids. CDR1 SQVTM and CDR2 ANQGSEA come from the germline V gene. With 4 bases removed from V and 2 bases from J, the gap between germline ends came to 11 bases. The CDR3 DNA is TGCAGCGTTGGAAACACAGCGCAAGAGACCCAGTACTTC. Protein sequence: CSVGNTAQETQYF.

This chain uses TRBV2 with TRBJ2-3; D unresolved. Germline CDR1 and CDR2: SNHLY and FYNNEI. CDR3 size: 11 residues. Deletions cut 3 bases from V and 5 bases from J, with 3 bases between. The CDR3 nucleotides are TGTGCCAGCAGTGAGGTAGATACGCAGTATTTT. Its translation is CASSEVDTQYF.

The chain recombines TRBV30 with TRBJ2-1; D is ambiguous. The CDR3 spans 13 residues. The germline V gene encodes CDR1 GTSNPN and CDR2 SVGIG (reference sequence). V shed 2 bases and J shed 4 bases, with 9 bases lying between them. This CDR3 is CAWSPSGYNEQFF. The CDR3 nucleotides are TGTGCCTGGAGTCCATCCGGATACAATGAGCAGTTCTTC.